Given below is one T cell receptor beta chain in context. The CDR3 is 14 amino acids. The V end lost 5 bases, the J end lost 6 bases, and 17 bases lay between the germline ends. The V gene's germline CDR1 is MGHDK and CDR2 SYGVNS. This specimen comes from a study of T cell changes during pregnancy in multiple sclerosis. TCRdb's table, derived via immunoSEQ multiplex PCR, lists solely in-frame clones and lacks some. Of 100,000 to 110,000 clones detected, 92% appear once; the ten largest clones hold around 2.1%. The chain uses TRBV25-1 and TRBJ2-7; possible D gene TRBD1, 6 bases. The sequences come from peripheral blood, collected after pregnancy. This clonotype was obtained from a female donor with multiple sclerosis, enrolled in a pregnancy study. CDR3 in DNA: TGTGCCAGCAGTTGGCCAGGGGTTTATAGCGAGCAGTACTTC. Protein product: CASSWPGVYSEQYF.